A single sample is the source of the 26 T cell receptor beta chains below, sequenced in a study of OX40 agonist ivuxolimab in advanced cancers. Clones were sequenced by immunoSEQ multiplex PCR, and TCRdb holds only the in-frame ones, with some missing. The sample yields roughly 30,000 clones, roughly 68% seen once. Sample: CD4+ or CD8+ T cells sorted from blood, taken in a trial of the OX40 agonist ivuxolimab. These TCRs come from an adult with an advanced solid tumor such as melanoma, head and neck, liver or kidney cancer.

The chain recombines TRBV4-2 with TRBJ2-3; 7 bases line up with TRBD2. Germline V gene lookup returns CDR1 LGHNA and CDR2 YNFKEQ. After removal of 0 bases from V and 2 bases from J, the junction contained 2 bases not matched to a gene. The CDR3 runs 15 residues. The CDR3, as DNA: TGTGCCAGCAGCCAAGATCGGGGGGACACAGATACGCAGTATTTT. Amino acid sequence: CASSQDRGDTDTQYF.

Written as DNA, the CDR3 is TGTGCCAGCAGTGAAGGCAGTCAGGGAAGGTATGGCTACACCTTC. It encodes CASSEGSQGRYGYTF. The chain uses TRBV2 and TRBJ1-2, with D tentatively TRBD1 (5 bases). CDR3 length: 15 amino acids. From germline, CDR1 is SNHLY and CDR2 FYNNEI. Trimming pared 1 base from V and 5 bases from J, leaving 14 bases between. Combining the CDR3 with reference TRBV2 and TRBJ1-2 gives the whole variable domain EPEVTQTPSHQVTQMGQEVILRCVPISNHLYFYWYRQILGQKVEFLVSFYNNEISEKSEIFDDQFSVERPDGSNFTLKIRSTKLEDSAMYFCASSEGSQGRYGYTFGSGTRLTVV.

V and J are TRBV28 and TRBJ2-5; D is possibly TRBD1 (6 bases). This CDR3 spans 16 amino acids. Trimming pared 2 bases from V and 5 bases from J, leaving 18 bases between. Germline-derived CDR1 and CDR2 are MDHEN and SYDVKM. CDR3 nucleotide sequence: TGTGCCAGCAGTTTAACCCCATCCCGCAGGGGTGAGACCCAGTACTTC. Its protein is CASSLTPSRRGETQYF.

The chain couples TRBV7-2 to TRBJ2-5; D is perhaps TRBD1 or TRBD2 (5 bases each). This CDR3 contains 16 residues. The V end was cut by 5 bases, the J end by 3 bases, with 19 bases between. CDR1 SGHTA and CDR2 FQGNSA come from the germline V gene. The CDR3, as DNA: TGTGCCAGCAGCGACCACTCGTGGGGGTCAGAAGAGACCCAGTACTTC. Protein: CASSDHSWGSEETQYF. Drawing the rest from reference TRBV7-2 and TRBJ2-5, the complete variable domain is GAGVSQSPSNKVTEKGKDVELRCDPISGHTALYWYRQSLGQGLEFLIYFQGNSAPDKSGLPSDRFSAERTGGSVSTLTIQRTQQEDSAVYLCASSDHSWGSEETQYFGPGTRLLVL.

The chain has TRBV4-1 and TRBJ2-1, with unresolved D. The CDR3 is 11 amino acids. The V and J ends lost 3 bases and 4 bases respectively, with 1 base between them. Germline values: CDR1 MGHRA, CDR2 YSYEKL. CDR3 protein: CASSHYNEQFF. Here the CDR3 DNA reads TGCGCCAGCAGCCATTACAATGAGCAGTTCTTC.

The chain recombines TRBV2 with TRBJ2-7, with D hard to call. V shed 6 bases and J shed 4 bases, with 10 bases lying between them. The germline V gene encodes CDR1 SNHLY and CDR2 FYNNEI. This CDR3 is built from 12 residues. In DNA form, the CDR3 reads TGTGCCAGCAGCACCCTAGGGTACGAGCAGTACTTC. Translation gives CASSTLGYEQYF.

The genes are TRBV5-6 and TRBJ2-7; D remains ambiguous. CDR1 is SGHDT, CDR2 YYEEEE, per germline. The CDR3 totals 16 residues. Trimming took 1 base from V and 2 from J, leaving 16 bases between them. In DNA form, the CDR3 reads TGTGCCAGCAGCTTGTCGGTGGTATCCAAGGCCTACGAGCAGTACGTC. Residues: CASSLSVVSKAYEQYV.

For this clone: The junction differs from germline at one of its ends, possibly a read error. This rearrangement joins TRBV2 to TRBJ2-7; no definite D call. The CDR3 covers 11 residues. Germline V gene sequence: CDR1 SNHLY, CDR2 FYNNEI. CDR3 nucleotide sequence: TGTGCCTCCTCAAGTGGCAGCTCAACGCACTTC. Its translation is CASSSGSSTHF.

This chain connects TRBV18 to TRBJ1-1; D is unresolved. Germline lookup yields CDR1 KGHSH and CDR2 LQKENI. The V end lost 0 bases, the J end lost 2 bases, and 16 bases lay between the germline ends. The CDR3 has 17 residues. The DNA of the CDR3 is TGTGCCAGCTCACCACCGTTCTTTAGCTCCAAAAACACTGAAGCTTTCTTT. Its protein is CASSPPFFSSKNTEAFF.

CDR3 sequence: CASSWDRARNNEQFF. CDR3 nucleotides: TGTGCCAGCAGCTGGGACAGGGCAAGGAACAATGAGCAGTTCTTC. The genes are TRBV11-2 and TRBJ2-1, with 9 bases identical to TRBD1. Looked up from germline, CDR1 is SGHAT and CDR2 is FQNNGV. This CDR3 region has 15 residues. The V and J ends lost 4 bases and 5 bases, in that order; junction bases with no gene match: 6. The full variable domain, in which reference TRBV11-2 and TRBJ2-1 provide the parts outside the CDR3, is EAGVAQSPRYKIIEKRQSVAFWCNPISGHATLYWYQQILGQGPKLLIQFQNNGVVDDSQLPKDRFSAERLKGVDSTLKIQPAKLEDSAVYLCASSWDRARNNEQFFGPGTRLTVL.

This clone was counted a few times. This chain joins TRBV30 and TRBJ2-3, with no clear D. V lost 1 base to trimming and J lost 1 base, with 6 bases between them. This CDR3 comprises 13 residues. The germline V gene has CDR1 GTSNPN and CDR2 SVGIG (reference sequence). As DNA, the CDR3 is TGTGCCTGGAGTGAAACAGGCACAGATACGCAGTATTTT. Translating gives CAWSETGTDTQYF.

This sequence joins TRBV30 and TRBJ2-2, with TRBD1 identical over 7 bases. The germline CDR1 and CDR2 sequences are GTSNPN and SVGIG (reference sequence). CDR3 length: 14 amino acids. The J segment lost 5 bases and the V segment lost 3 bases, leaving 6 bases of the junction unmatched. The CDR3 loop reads CAWRRGLETGELFF. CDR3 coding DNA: TGTGCCTGGAGGAGGGGGCTTGAAACCGGGGAGCTGTTTTTT.

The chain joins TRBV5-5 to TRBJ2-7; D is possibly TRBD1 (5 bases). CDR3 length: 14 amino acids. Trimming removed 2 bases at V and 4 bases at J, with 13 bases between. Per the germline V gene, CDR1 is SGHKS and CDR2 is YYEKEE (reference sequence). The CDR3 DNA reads TGTGCCAGCAGCTTATTCGCAGGGATGTACGAGCAGTACTTC. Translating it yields CASSLFAGMYEQYF.

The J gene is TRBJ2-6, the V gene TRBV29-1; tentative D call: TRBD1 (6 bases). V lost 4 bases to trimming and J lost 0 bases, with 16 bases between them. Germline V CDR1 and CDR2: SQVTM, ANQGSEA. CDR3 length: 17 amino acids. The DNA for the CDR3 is TGCAGCGTTGTCGGACAGAGTTTTAGCTCTGGGGCCAACGTCCTGACTTTC. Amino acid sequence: CSVVGQSFSSGANVLTF.

CDR3 nucleotide sequence: TGTGCCACCAGCAGAGGCCACAGGGTGCCTGGAGAGACCCAGTACTTC. Translated: CATSRGHRVPGETQYF. V is TRBV15 and J is TRBJ2-5; perhaps TRBD1 as D (6 bases). Germline V gives CDR1 LNHNV, CDR2 YYDKDF (reference sequence). V gave up 1 base and J gave up 4 bases, with 16 bases separating them. This CDR3 has 16 residues. Variable domain in full (rest from reference TRBV15 and TRBJ2-5): DAMVIQNPRYQVTQFGKPVTLSCSQTLNHNVMYWYQQKSSQAPKLLFHYYDKDFNNEADTPDNFQSRRPNTSFCFLDIRSPGLGDTAMYLCATSRGHRVPGETQYFGPGTRLLVL.

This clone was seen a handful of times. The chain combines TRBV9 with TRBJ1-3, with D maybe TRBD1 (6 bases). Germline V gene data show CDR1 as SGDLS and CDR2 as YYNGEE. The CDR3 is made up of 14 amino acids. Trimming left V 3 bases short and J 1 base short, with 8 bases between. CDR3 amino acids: CASSEGTSGNTIYF. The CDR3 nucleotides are TGTGCCAGCAGCGAAGGGACATCTGGAAACACCATATATTTT.

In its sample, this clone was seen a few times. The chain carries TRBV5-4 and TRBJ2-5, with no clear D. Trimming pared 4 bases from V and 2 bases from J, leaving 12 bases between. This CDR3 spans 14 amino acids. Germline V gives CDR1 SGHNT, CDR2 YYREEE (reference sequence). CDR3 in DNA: TGTGCCAGCAGCCCCCAGACTGATCAAGAGACCCAGTACTTC. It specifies CASSPQTDQETQYF.

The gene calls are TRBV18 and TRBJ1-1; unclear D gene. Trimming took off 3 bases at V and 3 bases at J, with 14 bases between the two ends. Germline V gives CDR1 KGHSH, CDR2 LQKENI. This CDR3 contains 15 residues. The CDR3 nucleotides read TGTGCCAGCTCACCGGTAATAGCGACGGACACTGAAGCTTTCTTT. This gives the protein CASSPVIATDTEAFF.

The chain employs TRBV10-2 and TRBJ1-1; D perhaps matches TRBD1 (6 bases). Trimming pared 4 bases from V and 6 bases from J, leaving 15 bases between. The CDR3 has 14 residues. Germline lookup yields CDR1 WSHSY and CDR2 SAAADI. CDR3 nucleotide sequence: TGCGCCAGCAGTGGGGACATTTTTAGCGCTGAAGCTTTCTTT. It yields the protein CASSGDIFSAEAFF.

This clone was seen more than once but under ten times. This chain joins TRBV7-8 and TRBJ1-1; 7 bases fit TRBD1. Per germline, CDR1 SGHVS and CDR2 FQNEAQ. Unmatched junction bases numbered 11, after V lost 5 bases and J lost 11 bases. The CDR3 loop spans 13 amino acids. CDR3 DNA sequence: TGTGCCAGCAGCAAGCTGACAGGGTCGGGGGCTTTCTTT. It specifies CASSKLTGSGAFF.

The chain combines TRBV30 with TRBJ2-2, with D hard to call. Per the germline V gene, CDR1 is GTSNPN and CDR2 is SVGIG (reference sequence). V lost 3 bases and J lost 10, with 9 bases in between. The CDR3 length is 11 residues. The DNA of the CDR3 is TGTGCCTGGAGCCACAAAGAGGAGCTGTTTTTT. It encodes CAWSHKEELFF.

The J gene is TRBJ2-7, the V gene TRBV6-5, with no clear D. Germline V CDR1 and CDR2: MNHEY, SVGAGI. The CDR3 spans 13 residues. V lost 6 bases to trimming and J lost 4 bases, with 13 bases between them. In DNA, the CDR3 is TGTGCCAGCAGGAACCGAGAAGGGTACGAGCAGTACTTC. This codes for CASRNREGYEQYF.

CDR3 in amino acids: CASSWGRSYEQYF. The CDR3 nucleotides are TGTGCCAGCAGCTGGGGCAGATCCTACGAGCAGTACTTC. J is TRBJ2-7 and V is TRBV11-3; D is perhaps TRBD1 (5 bases). From germline, CDR1 is SGHNT and CDR2 YENEEA. The CDR3 is made up of 13 amino acids. V lost 4 bases and J lost 1, with 8 bases in between.

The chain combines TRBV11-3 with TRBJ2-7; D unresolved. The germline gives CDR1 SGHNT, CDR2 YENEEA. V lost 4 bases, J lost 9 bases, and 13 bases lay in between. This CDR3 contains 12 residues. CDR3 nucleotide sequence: TGTGCCAGCAGCTCGGGTGGAGCCGGGCAGTACTTC. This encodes CASSSGGAGQYF.

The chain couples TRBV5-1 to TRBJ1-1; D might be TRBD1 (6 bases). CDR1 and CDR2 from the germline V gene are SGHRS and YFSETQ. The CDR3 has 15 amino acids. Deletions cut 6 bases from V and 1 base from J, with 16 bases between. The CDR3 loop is CASIPPGATNTEAFF. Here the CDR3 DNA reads TGCGCCAGCATACCCCCAGGGGCGACGAACACTGAAGCTTTCTTT.

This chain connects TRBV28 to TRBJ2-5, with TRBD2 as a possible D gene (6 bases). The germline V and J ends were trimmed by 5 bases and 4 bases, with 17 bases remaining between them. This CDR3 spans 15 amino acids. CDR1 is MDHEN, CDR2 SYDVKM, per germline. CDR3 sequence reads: CASSPSAGLRETQYF. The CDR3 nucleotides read TGTGCCAGCAGTCCCTCAGCGGGTTTGCGAGAGACCCAGTACTTC.